Included here is one TCR beta chain sequence, with context. Antigen unknown. CDR3 size: 16 residues. The V gene lost 3 bases and the J gene lost 1 base, with 14 bases spanning the gap. The germline V gene has CDR1 MNHEY and CDR2 SMNVEV (reference sequence). This entry belongs to a study of cytomegalovirus exposure and HLA in healthy donors. Primers: 60 Vbeta forward and 13 Jbeta reverse. TCRdb keeps only in-frame clones here, not all; method: immunoSEQ multiplex PCR. The data show about 160,000 clones, around three quarters seen once. Study outcomes and limitations: Most of the TCR beta V segments (in an earlier analysis) were productive either about 87% or about 30% of the time.

This chain connects TRBV27 to TRBJ2-3, with a tentative D call TRBD2 (6 bases). The sample was PBMCs. The TCR sequence derives from a man aged 40-50 years in good health and CMV-seronegative. CDR3 sequence: CASSFRSSSGTDTQYF. DNA for the CDR3: TGTGCCAGCAGTTTCAGGTCGTCTAGCGGCACAGATACGCAGTATTTT.